What follows describes a single TCR beta chain. Generated by immunoSEQ multiplex PCR, the TCRdb table keeps only in-frame clones and is missing some. The table records over a million clones, around 97% of them present only once. Both subsets, CD45RA+ naive and CD45RA-negative memory, were split from the CD4+ cells. The sample belongs to a study of shared clonotypes between healthy human individuals. V shed 7 bases and J shed 4 bases, with 14 bases lying between them. The CDR3 length is 13 residues. Germline V CDR1 and CDR2: SNHLY, FYNNEI. This chain joins TRBV2 and TRBJ2-7; D may be TRBD2 (5 bases). The sequenced sample was naive CD4+ T cells sorted from blood. Subset described: CD45RA+ positively selected. The sequence derives from a man aged 25-40 years in good health. CDR3 in DNA: TGTGCCAGCAACTTGAGGGCAAATTACGAGCAGTACTTC. It yields the protein CASNLRANYEQYF.